This TCR beta chain emerged from a study of cytomegalovirus exposure and HLA in healthy donors. Study results and caveats: The investigators catalogued 150 to 200 TCR beta chains as cytomegalovirus-associated. Rarity marked most TCR sequences, yet some public TCRs occurred in many donors.

Germline V CDR1 and CDR2: SGHTA, FQGNSA. The CDR3 is made up of 14 amino acids. V lost 3 bases, J lost 7 bases, and 13 bases lay in between. Sequenced by immunoSEQ multiplex PCR; TCRdb stores in-frame clones only, minus some. The table lists 190,000 or so clones, roughly 88% of them singletons. In the case of this clone: Its antigen is unknown.

The rearrangement joins TRBV7-2 to TRBJ1-5; D is possibly TRBD1 (5 bases). The sample was PBMCs. The clonotype originates from a woman aged 25 to 39 in good health and CMV-seropositive. The CDR3 region is CASSLGGTPQPQHF. DNA for the CDR3: TGTGCCAGCAGCTTGGGAGGGACCCCGCAGCCCCAGCATTTT.